The clone carrying this T cell receptor beta chain occurred many times. Its antigen is unidentified. Template switching created a universal primer site, and the cDNA included unique molecular identifiers. MiXCR, applied by TCRdb to the 5' RACE reads, yields one record per CDR3 protein. This sample carries about 700,000 distinct CDR3 sequences, around 6% of them seen once, and the ten largest clones take under 2%. These data come from a study of identical twins. General study points: Among beta out-of-frame sequences, excess sharing between twins appeared weaker. Findings depended on cross-sectional statistics rather than tracking the same donors. Invariant T cells like MAIT and iNKT could partly confound the zero-insertion analyses.

The germline gives CDR1 SGHRS, CDR2 YFSETQ. V shed 1 base, J shed 0 bases, and the junction held 6 bases outside the gene matches. This CDR3 is built from 17 residues. The source is a man aged 18 to 29 in good health. The chain combines TRBV5-1 with TRBJ2-1, with 8 bases that match TRBD2. The sample consisted of naive T cells sorted from blood. CDR3 region: CASSLKGLAGSYNEQFF. CDR3 coding DNA: TGCGCCAGCAGCTTGAAGGGTCTAGCGGGCTCCTACAATGAGCAGTTCTTC.